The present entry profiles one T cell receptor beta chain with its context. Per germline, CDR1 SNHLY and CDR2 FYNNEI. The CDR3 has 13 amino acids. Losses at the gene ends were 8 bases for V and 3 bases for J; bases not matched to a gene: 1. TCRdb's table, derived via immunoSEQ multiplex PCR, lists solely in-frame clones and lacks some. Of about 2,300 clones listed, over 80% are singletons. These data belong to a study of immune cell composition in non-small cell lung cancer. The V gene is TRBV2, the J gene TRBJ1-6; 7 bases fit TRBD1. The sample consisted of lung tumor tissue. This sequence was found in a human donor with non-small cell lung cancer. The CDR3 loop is CASRDSYNSPLHF. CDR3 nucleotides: TGTGCCAGCCGGGACAGCTATAATTCACCCCTCCACTTT.